These T cell receptor beta chains were read from a single sample in a study of CD8 T cells in Susac syndrome. One entry per CDR3 protein results from TCRdb running MiXCR on the immunoSEQ multiplex PCR reads. Among under 95,000 distinct CDR3 sequences, 90% to 95% were seen once, and the ten largest hold over 0.3%. The sample was CD4+ T cells from PBMCs. These receptor sequences come from a human donor with Susac syndrome. CDR3s include the opening cysteine and the closing phenylalanine or tryptophan. Each record gives: V gene, CDR3 protein.

V: TRBV2
CDR3: CASSYSMNTEAFF

V: TRBV12-3/TRBV12-4
CDR3: CASSPRVQDTQYF

V: TRBV19
CDR3: CASTLQGGINEQFF

V: TRBV24-1
CDR3: CATSEEDGHYGYTF

V: TRBV11-3
CDR3: CASSARRWLRRYYEQYF

V: TRBV27
CDR3: CAKPRWEDPAAGELFF

V: TRBV11-2
CDR3: CASSSSGGARNEQFF

V: TRBV20-1
CDR3: CSAVTSGGRGETQYF

V: TRBV24-1
CDR3: CATSDRVGLHEQFF

V: TRBV3-1
CDR3: CASSPLFRTANEQFF

V: TRBV11-2
CDR3: CASSLTSKTQYF

V: TRBV19
CDR3: CASSIPRTGPQPQHF

V: TRBV2
CDR3: CASMPFSGSGGSYEQYF

V: TRBV20-1
CDR3: CSALEAGAFETQYF

V: TRBV10-3
CDR3: CAISESRYEQYF

V: TRBV30
CDR3: CAWTQGRFNEQFF

V: TRBV12-3/TRBV12-4
CDR3: CASSLADMTGQETQYF

V: TRBV20-1
CDR3: CSAVSRGGMNTEAFF

V: TRBV5-1
CDR3: CASSYRGTSYNEQFF

V: TRBV2
CDR3: CASSVGGAVPRVGF

V: TRBV18
CDR3: CASSPLKGFGETQYF

V: TRBV19
CDR3: CASSIRGQNTGELFF

V: TRBV21-1
CDR3: CASSKETRNEKLFF

V: TRBV5-4
CDR3: CASSYATTETQYF

V: TRBV21-1
CDR3: CASSPPTGELFF

V: TRBV12-3/TRBV12-4
CDR3: CASTDRGAGGYTF

V: TRBV25-1
CDR3: CASSESLTYF

V: TRBV19
CDR3: CASSMLVSRGNQPQHF

V: TRBV9
CDR3: CASSGRGNSYNEQFF

V: TRBV11-2
CDR3: CASSPRTAPANYGYTF

V: TRBV6-4
CDR3: CASGQSSTDTQYF

V: TRBV12-3/TRBV12-4
CDR3: CASRDRSGGNTIYF

V: TRBV29-1
CDR3: CSARWTGGNVYF

V: TRBV9
CDR3: CASSALVSEGPQHF

V: TRBV6-2/TRBV6-3
CDR3: CASERAMGKNIQYF

V: TRBV5-4
CDR3: CASSVDRGNTEAFF

V: TRBV4-3
CDR3: CASSQVQTTEAFF

V: TRBV6-5
CDR3: CASTLLQGLGSPLHF

V: TRBV7-2
CDR3: CASSVRGDEQFF

V: TRBV6-5
CDR3: CASSYSDYSPLHF

V: TRBV20-1
CDR3: CSARDRRTGWNSPLHF

V: TRBV20-1
CDR3: CSARVRGTGSNSPLHF

V: TRBV3-1
CDR3: CASSQRTNYGYTF

V: TRBV12-3/TRBV12-4
CDR3: CASRWRAGGHEQYF

V: TRBV3-1
CDR3: CASSQQRDGEAFF

V: TRBV20-1
CDR3: CSAGGGSTDTQYF

V: TRBV24-1
CDR3: CATERQGYKNIQYF

V: TRBV5-1
CDR3: CASSLGGGGGTDTQYF

V: TRBV2
CDR3: CASSRDSPTYEQYF

V: TRBV20-1
CDR3: CSARPGTIPNTDTQYF

V: TRBV30
CDR3: CAWSFATGNTGELFF